This T cell receptor (beta chain) was recovered during a study of blood T cell repertoires in COVID-19. The CDR3 has 17 residues. The junction had 16 bases not matched to a gene; V was cut back by 6 bases and J by 3 bases. Germline values: CDR1 LGHNT, CDR2 FRNRAP. Assay used: immunoSEQ multiplex PCR; TCRdb lists only in-frame clones, some missing. The repertoire includes approximately 69,000 clones, about 80% of them detected once, and more than 10% sits in the top ten. This TCR derives from a man aged 45-65 years with COVID-19, enrolled during active disease. Sequenced: peripheral blood. The chain employs TRBV12-5 and TRBJ2-5; 7 positions agree with TRBD1. The CDR3: CASGMGRRDRYEETQYF. The CDR3 DNA sequence: TGTGCTAGTGGGATGGGGCGACGGGACAGATACGAAGAGACCCAGTACTTC. Full variable domain (missing parts from reference TRBV12-5 and TRBJ2-5): DARVTQTPRHKVTEMGQEVTMRCQPILGHNTVFWYRQTMMQGLELLAYFRNRAPLDDSGMPKDRFSAEMPDATLATLKIQPSEPRDSAVYFCASGMGRRDRYEETQYFGPGTRLLVL.